Listed here are 14 T cell receptor beta chains from one sample, sequenced in a study of blood T cell repertoires in COVID-19. Clones were sequenced by immunoSEQ multiplex PCR, and TCRdb holds only the in-frame ones, with some missing. Here the sample spans roughly 200,000 clones, around 80% being singletons. The sequenced sample was peripheral blood. The receptors come from a man aged 35-49 years with acute or convalescent COVID-19.

The chain employs TRBV3-1 (or the pseudogene TRBV3-2) and TRBJ2-1, with 10 positions matching TRBD1. The CDR3 is made up of 14 amino acids. Germline CDR1 is LGHDT and CDR2 is YNNKEL (reference sequence). V gave up 4 bases and J gave up 10 bases; unmatched junction bases: 7. This CDR3 is CASSLPGQGYEQFF. The CDR3 DNA follows: TGTGCCAGCAGCCTACCGGGACAGGGGTACGAGCAGTTCTTC.

A few counts support this clone. The genes are TRBV9 and TRBJ1-3, with 7 bases fitting TRBD1. The germline V gene has CDR1 SGDLS and CDR2 YYNGEE. The CDR3 runs to 15 residues. J lost 2 bases, V lost 3 bases, and 5 bases had no gene match. CDR3 residues: CASSGGTAAGNTIYF. The CDR3 DNA follows: TGTGCCAGCAGCGGCGGGACAGCGGCTGGAAACACCATATATTTT.

This clone has more than one count but fewer than ten. The chain has TRBV19 and TRBJ1-5, with no clear D. The CDR3 runs 14 residues. Germline V gives CDR1 LNHDA, CDR2 SQIVND (reference sequence). With 3 bases removed from V and 7 bases from J, the gap between germline ends came to 13 bases. In nucleotides, the CDR3 is TGTGCCAGTAGTATCCAGGCCGGCCCGCAGCCCCAGCATTTT. Amino acid sequence: CASSIQAGPQPQHF.

V usage is TRBV6-5 and J usage is TRBJ2-6; maybe TRBD1 (5 bases). The CDR3 covers 15 residues. Germline V lookup: CDR1 MNHEY, CDR2 SVGAGI. V lost 8 bases to trimming and J lost 0 bases, with 11 bases between them. The CDR3 here is CASHYRFSGANVLTF. In DNA, the CDR3 is TGTGCCAGCCATTACAGGTTCTCTGGGGCCAACGTCCTGACTTTC.

This chain uses TRBV27 with TRBJ1-1, with D unclear. Trimming shortened V by 5 bases and J by 4 bases, and 11 bases separated the two germline ends. Germline CDR1 reads MNHEY; CDR2 reads SMNVEV (reference sequence). The CDR3 runs 13 residues. As DNA, the CDR3 is TGTGCCAGCAGTACCCCAGAGGGCACTGAAGCTTTCTTT. Amino acids: CASSTPEGTEAFF.

This clone was detected only a few times. Other nucleotide sequences in the sample specify the same CDR3. V gene TRBV12-5 combines with J gene TRBJ2-5; D gene ambiguous. With 1 base removed from V and 5 bases from J, the gap between germline ends came to 5 bases. Germline loops: CDR1 LGHNT, CDR2 FRNRAP. The CDR3 spans 12 residues. As DNA, the CDR3 is TGTGCTAGTGGTTTGGACGGGGAGACCCAGTACTTC. Its protein is CASGLDGETQYF.

The chain combines TRBV4-2 with TRBJ1-1; 7 bases map to TRBD1. Germline CDR1 reads LGHNA; CDR2 reads YNFKEQ. This CDR3 region has 14 residues. V lost 0 bases, J lost 8 bases, and 6 bases stayed unmatched. This CDR3 is CASSQDWGTAEAFF. The CDR3 DNA reads as TGTGCCAGCAGCCAAGATTGGGGGACAGCAGAAGCTTTCTTT.

This clone was found a few times. The chain combines TRBV7-8 with TRBJ2-2, with TRBD2 matching 8 bases. CDR3 length: 16 residues. Germline V gives CDR1 SGHVS, CDR2 FQNEAQ. J lost 4 bases, V lost 5 bases, and 9 bases had no gene match. The CDR3 sequence: CASSKTTGGGTGELFF. The DNA for the CDR3 is TGTGCCAGCAGCAAGACTACGGGAGGGGGCACCGGGGAGCTGTTTTTT.

V gene TRBV5-4 combines with J gene TRBJ2-2; TRBD1 matches 7 bases. CDR3 size: 16 residues. The V and J ends lost 5 bases and 1 base, in that order; junction bases with no gene match: 8. The germline V gene encodes CDR1 SGHNT and CDR2 YYREEE (reference sequence). CDR3 DNA: TGTGCCAGCAGTACCCCCGGGACAGTGAACACCGGGGAGCTGTTTTTT. Its translation is CASSTPGTVNTGELFF.

The rearrangement uses TRBV6-1 and TRBJ1-5; D is unclear. The CDR3 loop spans 19 amino acids. Germline CDR1 is MNHNS and CDR2 is SASEGT. Trimming stripped 0 bases from V and 1 base from J, with 19 bases between. CDR3 sequence reads: CASSEAVSGLGLSNQPQHF. The CDR3 coding sequence is TGTGCCAGCAGTGAAGCCGTTTCAGGATTAGGCCTGAGCAATCAGCCCCAGCATTTT.

The chain couples TRBV25-1 to TRBJ1-2; D might be TRBD1 (6 bases). The V end was cut by 3 bases, the J end by 8 bases, with 19 bases between. This CDR3 is 15 amino acids long. Germline V gene lookup returns CDR1 MGHDK and CDR2 SYGVNS. CDR3 in DNA: TGTGCCAGCAGTGACCCGTCGGGGGGCGTGAGGGGCTACACCTTC. It is translated as CASSDPSGGVRGYTF.

The V and J genes are TRBV30 and TRBJ1-1; 10 positions agree with TRBD1. V trimming: 0 bases; J trimming: 3 bases; junction bases outside the gene matches: 4. CDR1 and CDR2 from the germline V gene are GTSNPN and SVGIG (reference sequence). The CDR3 extends over 15 amino acids. CDR3 sequence (DNA): TGTGCCTGGAGTGTACTAGGGACAGGGGACACTGAAGCTTTCTTT. It encodes CAWSVLGTGDTEAFF. The variable domain in full, with the rest retrieved from reference TRBV30 and TRBJ1-1, is SQTIHQWPATLVQPVGSPLSLECTVEGTSNPNLYWYRQAAGRGLQLLFYSVGIGQISSEVPQNLSASRPQDRQFILSSKKLLLSDSGFYLCAWSVLGTGDTEAFFGQGTRLTVV.

The J gene is TRBJ1-6, the V gene TRBV7-8; D is undetermined. CDR1 is SGHVS, CDR2 FQNEAQ, per germline. The CDR3 is made up of 12 amino acids. The V end was cut by 4 bases, the J end by 7 bases, with 5 bases between. The CDR3 is CASSSINSPLHF. Written as DNA, the CDR3 is TGTGCCAGCAGCTCCATCAATTCACCCCTCCACTTT.

In this sample, this clone turned up once. J is TRBJ1-3 and V is TRBV6-5; D gene unclear. Germline CDR1 and CDR2: MNHEY and SVGAGI. This CDR3 comprises 12 residues. V gave up 6 bases and J gave up 4 bases, with 7 bases separating them. The CDR3, as DNA: TGTGCCAGCAGGTCAGAAGGAAACACCATATATTTT. The encoded protein is CASRSEGNTIYF.